The rows below give T cell receptor beta chains drawn from one sample of a study of T cell responses to AZD1222 COVID-19 vaccine. Data came from immunoSEQ multiplex PCR; TCRdb stores just in-frame clones and leaves some out. The sample gives some 130,000 clones, about 90% of which show up once; under 2% is in the top ten. The sample was peripheral blood, taken on day 0 of AZD1222 vaccination. The receptors come from an adult in good health. The CDR3 runs from the conserved cysteine through the conserved F or W. A D gene is named only where the DNA matches it firmly. Size values are once, few and many counts, or a class for expanded clones, and some rows have none.

length	size	D	J	V	CDR3
16	NA	NA	TRBJ1-2	TRBV4-2	CASSQERQGIKDGYTF
11	few	NA	TRBJ1-2	TRBV5-1	CASSLAGGYTF
17	NA	TRBD1	TRBJ1-1	TRBV28	CASSQLQGPPMNTEAFF
15	NA	NA	TRBJ2-2	TRBV7-7	CASGQYGGNTGELFF
13	NA	NA	TRBJ2-7	TRBV15	CATGSRSSYEQYF
13	NA	NA	TRBJ1-4	TRBV7-6	CASSHREIEKLFF
15	NA	TRBD1	TRBJ2-3	TRBV5-1	CASSLEGAKADTQYF
18	NA	NA	TRBJ2-6	TRBV27	CASSSGKTQVPGANVLTF
13	NA	NA	TRBJ1-2	TRBV27	CASTAWAGEGYTF
16	NA	NA	TRBJ1-5	TRBV5-8	CASSLGTVRRNQPQHF
14	NA	TRBD1	TRBJ2-5	TRBV24-1	CATSDPGQGETQYF
15	NA	TRBD2	TRBJ2-7	TRBV28	CASSSGLAGGGEQYF
17	once	NA	TRBJ2-1	TRBV5-1	CASSRASGPSSYNEQFF
16	few	TRBD1	TRBJ2-2	TRBV5-1	CASTRTGNSVGGELFF
14	NA	NA	TRBJ1-6	TRBV5-1	CASSLDFPNSPLHF
13	NA	NA	TRBJ2-5	TRBV5-1	CASSLVYRETQYF
13	NA	NA	TRBJ2-7	TRBV15	CATSNEAVFEQYF
13	NA	NA	TRBJ1-2	TRBV27	CASSDSVNYGYTF
14	once	NA	TRBJ1-2	TRBV5-1	CASSLIGENYGYTF
14	once	NA	TRBJ1-1	TRBV6-5	CASSNLGRNTEAFF
10	NA	NA	TRBJ1-1	TRBV12-5	CASGAFGAFF
15	NA	NA	TRBJ1-5	TRBV5-1	CASSFFGGDNQPQHF
15	NA	NA	TRBJ1-3	TRBV28	CASSPGRASGNTIYF
14	NA	NA	TRBJ1-3	TRBV19	CASSKDISGNTIYF
14	NA	NA	TRBJ2-5	TRBV4-2	CASSQGPPTQTQYF
18	NA	TRBD1	TRBJ1-1	TRBV19	CASSIAGTGNRINTEAFF
15	NA	NA	TRBJ1-5	TRBV19	CASSIPSYSNQPQHF